These T cell receptor beta chains were read from a single sample in a study of human thymus T cells. The method was immunoSEQ multiplex PCR; TCRdb's version includes in-frame clones alone and lacks a portion of them. The data show 65,000 to 90,000 clones, with 85% to 95% seen just once and about 0.03% held by the top ten. Sequencing input: thymus tissue. Receptors originate from a girl under three years old with a congenital heart defect but otherwise immunologically healthy. Each CDR3 is given with its conserved first and last residue. D genes are given only for firm matches. Part of the rows lack a size; the others show once, few, many or a class for expanded clones.

V	D	J	size	DNA	CDR3
TRBV30	.	TRBJ2-4	once	TGTGCCTGGAGGTGGGGACCCAATGGTGACATTCAGTACTTC	CAWRWGPNGDIQYF
TRBV19	TRBD1	TRBJ1-2	.	TGTGCCAGTAGCCAGGGGGCTGGCTACACCTTC	CASSQGAGYTF
TRBV2	.	TRBJ2-2	.	TGTGCCAGCAGTGAGGACTTTTGGACAGTGGTCGGGGAGCTGTTTTTT	CASSEDFWTVVGELFF
TRBV7-2	TRBD1	TRBJ2-5	.	TGTGCCAGCAGCTCTGGGACAGGGGGAGACCAAGAGACCCAGTACTTC	CASSSGTGGDQETQYF
TRBV6-5	.	TRBJ2-5	.	TGTGCCAGCAGTTATCAAGAGACCCAGTACTTC	CASSYQETQYF
TRBV7-9	TRBD1	TRBJ2-3	.	TGTGCCAGCAGCTCCCAACTTCTCGACAGGGGCGCAGCAGATACGCAGTATTTT	CASSSQLLDRGAADTQYF
TRBV4-3	.	TRBJ2-7	.	TGCGCCAGCAGCCAAGATTTACAGGGAGCAATTTACGAGCAGTACTTC	CASSQDLQGAIYEQYF
TRBV5-1	.	TRBJ2-7	few	TGCGCCAGCAGCTTGGACTCGGCCCGTGGTTACGAGCAGTACTTC	CASSLDSARGYEQYF
TRBV4-2	.	TRBJ2-7	.	TGTGCCAGCAGCCAAGACTCTTATTGGTACGAGCAGTACTTC	CASSQDSYWYEQYF
TRBV18	.	TRBJ1-1	.	TGTGCCAGCTCACCTGGCTTTATTGGGGCCCGGGGCACTGAAGCTTTCTTT	CASSPGFIGARGTEAFF
TRBV5-6	.	TRBJ1-5	.	TGTGCCAGCAGCACCCCCGCGGTGCAGGGTAGTCAGCCCCAGCATTTT	CASSTPAVQGSQPQHF
TRBV6-1	TRBD1	TRBJ1-3	.	TGTGCCAGCAGTGGAGAATCGGTACAGGGGGCTGGAAACACCATATATTTT	CASSGESVQGAGNTIYF
TRBV6-6	.	TRBJ1-5	.	TGTGCCAGCAGAGGGGAACTCTATAGCAATCAGCCCCAGCATTTT	CASRGELYSNQPQHF
TRBV7-2	TRBD1	TRBJ1-5	.	TGTGCCAGCAGCTTAGTACTGGCGACAGGGGGGAATCAGCCCCAGCATTTT	CASSLVLATGGNQPQHF
TRBV15	TRBD2	TRBJ2-7	.	TGTGCCACCAGCGGCGAATCACTAGCGGGAGAGTACGAGCAGTACTTC	CATSGESLAGEYEQYF
TRBV27	TRBD2	TRBJ2-3	.	TGTGCCAGCAGTTTAACGCGGGAGGAAGATGATACGCAGTATTTT	CASSLTREEDDTQYF
TRBV19	TRBD1	TRBJ1-2	.	TGTGCCAAGGACCTCCGGGACAGGGGGAAAGACGCCTATGGCTACACCTTC	CAKDLRDRGKDAYGYTF
TRBV29-1	.	TRBJ1-5	.	TGCAGCGTTGAAGTCCTGGTGGATCCGGGGGGCGCCCAGCCCCAGCATTTT	CSVEVLVDPGGAQPQHF
TRBV27	TRBD2	TRBJ2-5	.	TGTGCCAGCAGTACCTCGACTAGCGGGAGACGTAGGACCCAGTACTTC	CASSTSTSGRRRTQYF
TRBV7-9	TRBD2	TRBJ2-1	.	TGTGCCAGCAGCCTAAGCGGGACGAGCTCCTACAATGAGCAGTTCTTC	CASSLSGTSSYNEQFF
TRBV5-4	TRBD2	TRBJ2-3	.	TGTGCCAGCAGCTTGGCCACTAGCGGGAGGGCCTATAAAACAGATACGCAGTATTTT	CASSLATSGRAYKTDTQYF
TRBV11-2	.	TRBJ2-1	once	TGTGCCAGCAGTCGAGGCCCCCTAGGGATCCACAATGAGCAGTTCTTC	CASSRGPLGIHNEQFF
TRBV27	.	TRBJ2-3	.	TGTGCCAGCAGTCAGTACAAGGGATTAGACACAGATACGCAGTATTTT	CASSQYKGLDTDTQYF
TRBV27	TRBD2	TRBJ2-3	.	TGTGCCAGCAGTCCCAAGCGGGAGATGAGCACAGATACGCAGTATTTT	CASSPKREMSTDTQYF
TRBV7-2	TRBD1	TRBJ2-1	.	TGTGCCAGCAGCTCGGGGACAGGGGGCAGGGATGAGCAGTTCTTC	CASSSGTGGRDEQFF
TRBV28	TRBD1	TRBJ2-7	.	TGTGCCAGCAGGGGGGTCCTCGCCGGGACAGGGTCTCCTAGGGAGCAGTACTTC	CASRGVLAGTGSPREQYF
TRBV28	TRBD2	TRBJ2-1	.	TGTGCCAGCAAACCTGGACTAGCCGAAGCAACCTACAATGAGCAGTTCTTC	CASKPGLAEATYNEQFF
TRBV6-5	.	TRBJ1-3	.	TGTGCCAGCAGTTACGCGGGTGCTGGAAACACCATATATTTT	CASSYAGAGNTIYF
TRBV7-6	TRBD1	TRBJ1-4	.	TGTGCCAGCAGCTTAGTTCGGGACAGGGGGGAAAAACTGTTTTTT	CASSLVRDRGEKLFF